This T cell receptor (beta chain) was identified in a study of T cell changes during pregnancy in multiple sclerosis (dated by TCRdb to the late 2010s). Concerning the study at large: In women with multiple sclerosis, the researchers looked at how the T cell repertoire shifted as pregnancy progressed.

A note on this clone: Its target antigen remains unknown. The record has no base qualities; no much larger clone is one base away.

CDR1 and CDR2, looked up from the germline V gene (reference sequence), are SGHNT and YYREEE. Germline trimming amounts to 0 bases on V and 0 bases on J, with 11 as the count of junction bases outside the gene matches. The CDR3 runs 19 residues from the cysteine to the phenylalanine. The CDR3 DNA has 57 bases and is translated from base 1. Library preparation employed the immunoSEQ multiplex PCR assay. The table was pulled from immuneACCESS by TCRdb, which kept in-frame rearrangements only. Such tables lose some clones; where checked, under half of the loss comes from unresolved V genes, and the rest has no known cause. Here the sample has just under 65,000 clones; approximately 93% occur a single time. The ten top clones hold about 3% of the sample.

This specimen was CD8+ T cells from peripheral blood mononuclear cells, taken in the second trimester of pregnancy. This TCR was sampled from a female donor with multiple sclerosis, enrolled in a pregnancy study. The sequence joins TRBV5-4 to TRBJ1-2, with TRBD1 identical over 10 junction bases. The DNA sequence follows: TGTGCCAGCAGCTTGGGAGTCGCGGGACAGGGGACGACTAACTATGGCTACACCTTC. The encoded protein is CASSLGVAGQGTTNYGYTF. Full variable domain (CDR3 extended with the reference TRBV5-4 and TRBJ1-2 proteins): ETGVTQSPTHLIKTRGQQVTLRCSSQSGHNTVSWYQQALGQGPQFIFQYYREEENGRGNFPPRFSGLQFPNYSSELNVNALELDDSALYLCASSLGVAGQGTTNYGYTFGSGTRLTVV.